Shown below are 15 T cell receptor beta chains from a single sample sequenced in a study of blood T cell repertoires in COVID-19. Generated by immunoSEQ multiplex PCR, the TCRdb table keeps only in-frame clones and is missing some. The data contain 70,000 or so clones, 90% of them singletons. The sample was peripheral blood. The receptors come from a man between 45 and 60 years old with acute or convalescent COVID-19.

The CDR3 here is CASSVGLAGINEQFF. The DNA for the CDR3 is TGTGCCAGCAGCGTGGGGCTAGCGGGAATCAATGAGCAGTTCTTC. The chain is built from TRBV9 and TRBJ2-1; 9 nucleotides align to TRBD2. From germline, CDR1 is SGDLS and CDR2 YYNGEE. This CDR3 is 15 amino acids long. Trimming took 2 bases from V and 6 from J; bases not matched to a gene: 6.

The genes are TRBV18 and TRBJ2-1, with 7 nucleotides matching TRBD1. The CDR3 runs 15 residues. Per the germline V gene, CDR1 is KGHSH and CDR2 is LQKENI. J lost 0 bases, V lost 4 bases, and 3 bases had no gene match. In DNA, the CDR3 is TGTGCCAGCTCACAGGGGGCGGACTCCTACAATGAGCAGTTCTTC. It encodes CASSQGADSYNEQFF.

The chain employs TRBV4-2 and TRBJ1-3; D perhaps matches TRBD1 (5 bases). The CDR3 is 15 residues long. The V end lost 1 base, the J end lost 6 bases, and 13 bases lay between the germline ends. The germline V gene has CDR1 LGHNA and CDR2 YNFKEQ. The CDR3 region has the DNA TGTGCCAGCAGCCAAGCCGGGACGCGGGAAAACACCATATATTTT. Its protein is CASSQAGTRENTIYF.

The DNA of the CDR3 is TGTGCCAGCAGTAGGATGAGACTAGCGGGGAACAATGAGCAGTTCTTC. Its translation is CASSRMRLAGNNEQFF. This rearrangement joins TRBV2 to TRBJ2-1, with 11 bases lining up with TRBD2. The germline V gene encodes CDR1 SNHLY and CDR2 FYNNEI. Trimming removed 5 bases from V and 5 bases from J; junction bases left unmatched: 8. CDR3 length: 16 residues.

This clone was seen just once. This chain joins TRBV19 and TRBJ2-1; D is possibly TRBD2 (5 bases). This CDR3 is 11 amino acids long. Germline assignment: CDR1 LNHDA and CDR2 SQIVND (reference sequence). The CDR3 nucleotides read TGTGCTAGCGCTTCCTACAATGAGCAGTTCTTC. It yields the protein CASASYNEQFF.

The CDR3 spells CASSLGLGSYEQYF. CDR3 DNA: TGTGCCAGCAGCTTGGGTTTGGGGAGCTACGAGCAGTACTTC. The V call is TRBV5-8, the J call TRBJ2-7; D possibly corresponds to TRBD2 (5 bases). This CDR3 contains 14 residues. Trimming took off 0 bases at V and 3 bases at J, with 10 bases between the two ends. CDR1 and CDR2 (germline): SGHTS, YDEGEE.

The chain has TRBV10-3 and TRBJ2-2; 13 nucleotides align to TRBD2. V lost 10 bases and J lost 7; bases outside the gene matches: 9. Germline assignment: CDR1 ENHRY and CDR2 SYGVKD. This CDR3 region has 15 residues. The DNA for the CDR3 is TGTGCCAGCAACGGACTAGCGGGAGCAATCGGGGAGCTGTTTTTT. This sequence encodes CASNGLAGAIGELFF.

The CDR3 reads CASSSRRDTDYGYTF. The CDR3 nucleotides are TGTGCCAGCAGCTCTCGCCGGGACACCGACTATGGCTACACCTTC. The chain carries TRBV7-9 and TRBJ1-2; possibly TRBD1 for D (6 bases). Trimming stripped 4 bases from V and 3 bases from J, with 15 bases between. The CDR3 spans 15 residues. Looked up from germline, CDR1 is SEHNR and CDR2 is FQNEAQ (reference sequence). Filled out from reference TRBV7-9 and TRBJ1-2, the complete variable domain reads DTGVSQNPRHKITKRGQNVTFRCDPISEHNRLYWYRQTLGQGPEFLTYFQNEAQLEKSRLLSDRFSAERPKGSFSTLEIQRTEQGDSAMYLCASSSRRDTDYGYTFGSGTRLTVV.

The chain's CDR3 is CASSLTGQSYGYTF. The CDR3 bases are TGTGCCAGCAGTCTAACGGGACAATCCTATGGCTACACCTTC. The chain links TRBV28 to TRBJ1-2; D might be TRBD1 (6 bases). Trimming cost V 5 bases and J 4 bases, with 14 bases left between them. CDR1 MDHEN and CDR2 SYDVKM come from the germline V gene. The CDR3 consists of 14 residues.

The rearrangement uses TRBV29-1 and TRBJ1-4; D possibly corresponds to TRBD1 (6 bases). The length of the CDR3 is 14 residues. The V gene lost 2 bases and the J gene lost 11 bases, with 18 bases spanning the gap. Germline lookup yields CDR1 SQVTM and CDR2 ANQGSEA. The CDR3 is CSVETSFPRGKLFF. The CDR3 DNA follows: TGCAGCGTTGAAACTTCTTTTCCTAGGGGGAAACTGTTTTTT.

In this sample, this clone turned up a few times. J is TRBJ1-2 and V is TRBV6-1; 7 nucleotides agree with TRBD1. The CDR3 extends over 16 amino acids. Germline lookup yields CDR1 MNHNS and CDR2 SASEGT. Germline trimming cut 0 bases from V and 6 bases from J; bases unmatched to any gene: 10. CDR3 region: CASSEALRTGENGYTF. CDR3 bases: TGTGCCAGCAGTGAAGCGCTTCGTACAGGGGAAAATGGCTACACCTTC.

V usage is TRBV7-6 and J usage is TRBJ2-3; D not certain. The germline V gene has CDR1 SGHVS and CDR2 FNYEAQ. Trimming left V 2 bases short and J 0 bases short, with 12 bases between. CDR3 length: 16 residues. The CDR3 region has the DNA TGTGCCAGCAGCTTAAGGAGATGTACTAGCACAGATACGCAGTATTTT. Amino acid sequence: CASSLRRCTSTDTQYF.

The gene calls are TRBV11-2 and TRBJ2-7, with unresolved D. V was trimmed by 1 base and J by 7 bases, leaving 11 bases between them. The CDR3 length is 13 residues. Per germline, CDR1 SGHAT and CDR2 FQNNGV. The CDR3 sequence is CASSLAGFDEQYF. The CDR3 bases are TGTGCCAGCAGCTTAGCGGGTTTTGATGAGCAGTACTTC.

This chain joins TRBV6-5 and TRBJ1-5; the D gene is possibly TRBD1 (5 bases). V lost 1 base and J 3 bases, leaving 10 bases between the germline ends. The CDR3 has 15 residues. The germline CDR1 and CDR2 sequences are MNHEY and SVGAGI. As DNA, the CDR3 is TGTGCCAGCAGTTACTACCAGGGTGCCAATCAGCCCCAGCATTTT. It translates to CASSYYQGANQPQHF.

This sequence joins TRBV18 and TRBJ2-2, with D perhaps matching TRBD1 (6 bases). The V end was cut by 1 base, the J end by 6 bases, with 9 bases between. Germline loops: CDR1 KGHSH, CDR2 LQKENI. The CDR3 contains 14 residues. CDR3 residues: CASSPQQGAGELFF. The CDR3 DNA sequence: TGTGCCAGCTCACCACAACAGGGTGCCGGGGAGCTGTTTTTT.